These T cell receptor beta chains were read from a single sample in a study of blood T cell repertoires in COVID-19. This table comes from immunoSEQ multiplex PCR, and its TCRdb copy is limited to in-frame clones, with some not included. The profile shows about 160,000 clones, approximately 88% of them singletons. The sequenced sample was PBMCs or T cells enriched from blood (not recorded which). All receptors derive from a woman aged 50 to 60 who had recovered from COVID-19. The CDR3 runs from the conserved cysteine through the conserved F or W. Each record gives: D gene, clone size, V gene, J gene, CDR3 protein, CDR3 DNA. The D gene is left open where the match is weak. Expanded clones are given a class, and other clones once, few, many or no size at all.

TRBD1	-	TRBV15	TRBJ1-4	CATSRSPAGTGLNEKLFF	TGTGCCACCAGCAGGTCCCCAGCCGGGACAGGGCTTAATGAAAAACTGTTTTTT
TRBD1	-	TRBV7-2	TRBJ2-7	CASSLEQGSSYEQYF	TGTGCCAGCAGCTTAGAACAGGGGAGCTCCTACGAGCAGTACTTC
TRBD1	-	TRBV5-1	TRBJ2-2	CASSHKRDRVLPGELFF	TGCGCCAGCAGCCACAAACGGGACAGGGTACTTCCCGGGGAGCTGTTTTTT
-	-	TRBV19	TRBJ1-2	CASSTRPLVGDGYTF	TGTGCCAGTAGTACCCGACCCCTGGTGGGAGACGGCTACACCTTC
TRBD2	-	TRBV27	TRBJ2-7	CASSSWTSGGYEQYF	TGTGCCAGCAGTTCGTGGACTAGCGGGGGCTACGAGCAGTACTTC
-	-	TRBV12-3/TRBV12-4	TRBJ1-1	CASKEPPNTEAFF	TGTGCCAGCAAGGAGCCCCCGAACACTGAAGCTTTCTTT
TRBD1	-	TRBV9	TRBJ2-2	CASSAYRGTGELFF	TGTGCCAGCAGCGCGTACAGGGGCACCGGGGAGCTGTTTTTT
TRBD2	-	TRBV6-4	TRBJ2-1	CASRGTSGKQFF	TGTGCCAGCAGGGGGACTAGTGGTAAGCAGTTCTTC
-	once	TRBV6-5	TRBJ1-4	CATGGEFNEKLFF	TGTGCCACCGGGGGGGAGTTTAATGAAAAACTGTTTTTT
TRBD2	-	TRBV7-2	TRBJ2-7	CASSLAGRVYEQYF	TGTGCCAGCAGCTTAGCGGGGAGGGTCTACGAGCAGTACTTC
TRBD1	once	TRBV6-1	TRBJ1-4	CASSEVPGQGNEKLFF	TGTGCCAGCAGTGAAGTTCCGGGACAGGGAAATGAAAAACTGTTTTTT
TRBD1	-	TRBV5-1	TRBJ2-7	CASSSMTGGSYEQYF	TGCGCCAGCAGCTCCATGACAGGGGGCTCCTACGAGCAGTACTTC
-	-	TRBV15	TRBJ1-6	CATSGQSSYNSPLHF	TGTGCCACCAGCGGACAGAGCTCCTATAATTCACCCCTCCACTTT
-	-	TRBV5-8	TRBJ2-4	CASSPEGVIHENIQYF	TGTGCCAGCAGCCCCGAGGGGGTAATACACGAAAACATTCAGTACTTC
TRBD2	-	TRBV6-2/TRBV6-3	TRBJ2-3	CASSVELAGGPGNTQYF	TGTGCCAGCAGTGTCGAGCTAGCGGGGGGGCCCGGGAATACGCAGTATTTT
-	-	TRBV12-3/TRBV12-4	TRBJ1-2	CASSETLPYGYTF	TGTGCCAGCAGCGAGACTTTACCCTATGGCTACACCTTC
-	-	TRBV9	TRBJ2-2	CASSPLWPSNTGELFF	TGTGCCAGCAGCCCCTTATGGCCTTCGAACACCGGGGAGCTGTTTTTT
-	-	TRBV6-5	TRBJ1-1	CASKIQSNTEAFF	TGTGCCAGCAAAATACAGAGCAACACTGAAGCTTTCTTT
-	-	TRBV18	TRBJ2-3	CASSPPGQTTQYF	TGTGCCAGCTCACCACCTGGCCAAACCACGCAGTATTTT
TRBD1	once	TRBV4-3	TRBJ1-1	CASSNLGTGRRGEAFF	TGCGCCAGCAGCAATTTAGGGACAGGGAGGCGAGGTGAAGCTTTCTTT
-	-	TRBV10-3	TRBJ1-3	CAIRELSGNTIYF	TGTGCCATCAGAGAACTCTCTGGAAACACCATATATTTT
TRBD2	-	TRBV2	TRBJ2-7	CASSRLAGPGEQYF	TGTGCCAGCAGTAGGCTAGCGGGCCCCGGCGAGCAGTACTTC
TRBD2	-	TRBV11-3	TRBJ2-2	CASSLAGTRLSGELFF	TGTGCCAGCAGCTTAGCTGGGACTAGATTGTCCGGGGAGCTGTTTTTT
-	-	TRBV24-1	TRBJ2-7	CATSDVSGGRGNYEQYF	TGTGCCACCAGTGATGTTTCAGGGGGTCGCGGGAATTACGAGCAGTACTTC
TRBD2	few	TRBV5-1	TRBJ2-1	CASSFAGTSLDEQFF	TGCGCCAGCAGCTTCGCCGGGACTAGCTTGGATGAGCAGTTCTTC
TRBD1	-	TRBV6-5	TRBJ1-5	CASSPGQVRNQPQHF	TGTGCCAGCAGTCCCGGACAGGTGCGCAATCAGCCCCAGCATTTT
TRBD1	-	TRBV15	TRBJ1-5	CATSRDRGEGSNQPQHF	TGTGCCACCAGCAGGGACAGGGGAGAGGGTAGCAATCAGCCCCAGCATTTT
-	-	TRBV5-1	TRBJ1-1	CASRITGNTEAFF	TGCGCCAGCAGGATCACAGGGAACACTGAAGCTTTCTTT
-	-	TRBV19	TRBJ1-1	CASSTRRDEAFF	TGTGCCAGTAGTACACGACGGGATGAAGCTTTCTTT
TRBD2	-	TRBV9	TRBJ2-5	CASSVGGGGAQETQYF	TGTGCCAGCAGCGTAGGTGGCGGGGGGGCACAAGAGACCCAGTACTTC
TRBD1	-	TRBV30	TRBJ2-3	CAWSGDRATDTQYF	TGTGCCTGGAGTGGCGACAGGGCCACAGATACGCAGTATTTT
TRBD1	-	TRBV7-9	TRBJ1-5	CASSSTGEYSNQPQHF	TGTGCCAGCAGCTCGACAGGGGAATATAGCAATCAGCCCCAGCATTTT
-	-	TRBV20-1	TRBJ2-1	CSARRAIEQFF	TGCAGTGCTAGGAGGGCTATTGAGCAGTTCTTC
-	-	TRBV12-5	TRBJ2-1	CASGRPAGIYNEQFF	TGTGCTAGTGGCCGTCCCGCCGGGATCTACAATGAGCAGTTCTTC
TRBD1	-	TRBV25-1	TRBJ2-5	CASSAGTGAVETQYF	TGTGCCAGCAGTGCAGGGACAGGGGCCGTCGAGACCCAGTACTTC
TRBD1	-	TRBV5-1	TRBJ2-7	CASRSSGTGAYEQYF	TGCGCCAGCCGATCCTCGGGGACAGGGGCCTACGAGCAGTACTTC
-	-	TRBV7-2	TRBJ1-3	CASSFAGAGNTIYF	TGTGCCAGCAGCTTTGCCGGGGCTGGAAACACCATATATTTT
-	once	TRBV25-1	TRBJ2-7	CASSESGGSSEQYF	TGTGCCAGCAGTGAATCGGGCGGGTCGAGCGAGCAGTACTTC
-	-	TRBV15	TRBJ1-2	CATSRDLGSPQLWGDTF	TGTGCCACCAGCAGAGATCTTGGCAGTCCCCAACTCTGGGGGGACACCTTC
TRBD1	-	TRBV4-3	TRBJ1-2	CASSQDMGPGGGYTF	TGCGCCAGCAGCCAAGATATGGGGCCAGGGGGCGGCTACACCTTC
TRBD2	-	TRBV18	TRBJ2-7	CASSVLSGTSVHEQYF	TGTGCCAGCTCAGTGCTCTCCGGGACTAGCGTCCACGAGCAGTACTTC
-	-	TRBV5-6	TRBJ1-2	CASSLVGVDGYTF	TGTGCCAGCAGCTTGGTCGGGGTGGATGGCTACACCTTC
-	-	TRBV11-2	TRBJ1-6	CASSLDRGGTSYNSPLHF	TGTGCCAGCAGCTTAGATCGGGGGGGTACGTCCTATAATTCACCCCTCCACTTT
-	-	TRBV7-2	TRBJ2-6	CASSLRGGTGANVLTF	TGTGCCAGCAGCTTAAGAGGAGGGACTGGGGCCAACGTCCTGACTTTC
-	-	TRBV6-2/TRBV6-3	TRBJ2-1	CASSPTGGHEQFF	TGTGCCAGCAGCCCAACCGGAGGCCATGAGCAGTTCTTC
TRBD1	-	TRBV5-1	TRBJ1-4	CASSLGQGNEKLFF	TGCGCCAGCAGCTTGGGACAGGGAAATGAAAAACTGTTTTTT